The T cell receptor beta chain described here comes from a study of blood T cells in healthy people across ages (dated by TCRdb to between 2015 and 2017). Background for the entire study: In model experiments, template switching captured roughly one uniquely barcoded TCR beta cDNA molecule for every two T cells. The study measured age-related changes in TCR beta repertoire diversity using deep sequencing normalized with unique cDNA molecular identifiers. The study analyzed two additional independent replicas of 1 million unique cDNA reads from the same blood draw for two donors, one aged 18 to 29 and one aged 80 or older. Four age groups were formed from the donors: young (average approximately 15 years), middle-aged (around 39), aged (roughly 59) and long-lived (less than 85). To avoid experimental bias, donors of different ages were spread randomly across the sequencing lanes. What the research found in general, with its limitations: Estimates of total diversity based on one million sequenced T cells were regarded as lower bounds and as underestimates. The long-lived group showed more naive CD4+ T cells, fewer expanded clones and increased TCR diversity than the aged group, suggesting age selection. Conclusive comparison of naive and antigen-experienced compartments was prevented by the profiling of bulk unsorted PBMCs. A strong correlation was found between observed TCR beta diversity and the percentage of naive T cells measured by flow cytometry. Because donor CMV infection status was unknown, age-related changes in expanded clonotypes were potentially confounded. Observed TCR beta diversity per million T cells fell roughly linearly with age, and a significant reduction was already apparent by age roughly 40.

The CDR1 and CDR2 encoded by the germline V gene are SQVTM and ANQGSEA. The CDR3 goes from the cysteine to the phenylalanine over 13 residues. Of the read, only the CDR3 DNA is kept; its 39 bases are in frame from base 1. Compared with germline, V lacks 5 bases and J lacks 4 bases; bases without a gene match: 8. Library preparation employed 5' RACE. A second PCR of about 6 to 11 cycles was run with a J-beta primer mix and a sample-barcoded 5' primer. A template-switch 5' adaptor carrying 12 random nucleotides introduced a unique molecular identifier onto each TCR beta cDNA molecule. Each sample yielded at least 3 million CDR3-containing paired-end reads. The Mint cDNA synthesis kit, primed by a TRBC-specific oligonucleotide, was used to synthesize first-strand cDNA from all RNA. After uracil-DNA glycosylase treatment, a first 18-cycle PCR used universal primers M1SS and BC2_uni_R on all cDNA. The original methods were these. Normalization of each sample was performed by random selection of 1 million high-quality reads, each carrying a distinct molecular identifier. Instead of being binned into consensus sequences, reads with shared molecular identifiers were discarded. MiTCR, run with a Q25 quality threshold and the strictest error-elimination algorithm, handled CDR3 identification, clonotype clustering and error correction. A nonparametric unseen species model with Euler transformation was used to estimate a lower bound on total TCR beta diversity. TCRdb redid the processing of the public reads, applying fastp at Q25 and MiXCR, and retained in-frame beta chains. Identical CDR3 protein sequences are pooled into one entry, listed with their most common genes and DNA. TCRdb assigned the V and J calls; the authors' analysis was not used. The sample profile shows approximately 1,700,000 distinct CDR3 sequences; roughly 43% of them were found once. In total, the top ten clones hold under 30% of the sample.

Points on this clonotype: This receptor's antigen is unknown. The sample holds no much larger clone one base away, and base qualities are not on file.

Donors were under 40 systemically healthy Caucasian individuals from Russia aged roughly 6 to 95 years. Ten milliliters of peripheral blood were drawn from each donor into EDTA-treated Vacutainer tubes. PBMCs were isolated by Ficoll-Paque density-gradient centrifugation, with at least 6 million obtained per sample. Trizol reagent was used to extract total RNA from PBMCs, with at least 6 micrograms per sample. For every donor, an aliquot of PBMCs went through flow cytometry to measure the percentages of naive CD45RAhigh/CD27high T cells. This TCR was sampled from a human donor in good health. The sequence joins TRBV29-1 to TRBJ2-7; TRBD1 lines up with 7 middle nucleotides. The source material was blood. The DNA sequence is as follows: TGCAGCGTTCATATGGGACAGTTTTACGAGCAGTACTTC. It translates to CSVHMGQFYEQYF.